This is a list of T cell receptor delta chains from one sample in a study of Vδ1+ human thymocytes. TCRdb reanalysed the multiplex PCR reads with CATT. The repertoire consists of tens of thousands of delta-chain clones, with about 15% occurring once and the leading ten covering approximately 0.4%. The specimen sequenced was Vdelta1+ gamma-delta thymocytes from the thymus. The origin of the receptors is a girl under two years old who had congenital heart surgery. CDR3s include the opening cysteine and the closing phenylalanine or tryptophan. The D gene is left open where the match is weak. Expanded clones are given a class, and other clones once, few, many or no size at all.

TRDJ1,TRDV1,few,19,NA,TGTGCTCTTGGGGACCGCCAGGGCCTTCCTACTGGGGGGGCCGATAAACTCATCTTT,CALGDRQGLPTGGADKLIF
TRDJ1,TRDV1,NA,22,TRDD3,TGTGCTCTTGGGGAACTTAGACGAAGTAGGAATACTGGGGGATGTTGGGCCGATAAACTCATCTTT,CALGELRRSRNTGGCWADKLIF
TRDJ1,TRDV1,NA,20,NA,TGTGCTCTTGGGCCAAACCCGGGGGACGTGCGGGGAGGGGTGTACGATAAACTCATCTTT,CALGPNPGDVRGGVYDKLIF
TRDJ1,TRDV1,NA,21,NA,TGTGCTCTTGGGGAACATTCCAATACCGACGTCCAGACTTTTTACACCGATAAACTCATCTTT,CALGEHSNTDVQTFYTDKLIF
TRDJ1,TRDV1,few,20,NA,TGTGCTCTTGGGGAAAGTTTGGTGCTTAACGTACTGGGCTACACCGATAAGCTCATCTTT,CALGESLVLNVLGYTDKLIF
TRDJ1,TRDV1,NA,19,TRDD3,TGTGCTCTTGGGGAACGTCCTTCCTGGGGGATACTTTACACCGATAAACTCATCTTT,CALGERPSWGILYTDKLIF
TRDJ1,TRDV1,few,13,NA,TGTGCTCTTGGGGAGGTCCGTGCCGATAAACTCATCTTT,CALGEVRADKLIF
TRDJ1,TRDV1,few,14,NA,TGTGCTCTTGGGTCTCCCTGGGATACCGATAAACTCATCTTT,CALGSPWDTDKLIF
TRDJ1,TRDV1,NA,14,NA,TGTGCTCTTGTAGGGAAAGGGAGCACCGATAAACTCATCTTT,CALVGKGSTDKLIF
TRDJ1,TRDV1,NA,25,TRDD3,TGTGCTCTTGGGGAACGGATCCGACCTACCCTACCTCAACTGGGGGACGAAATTGTCACCGATAAACTCATCTTT,CALGERIRPTLPQLGDEIVTDKLIF